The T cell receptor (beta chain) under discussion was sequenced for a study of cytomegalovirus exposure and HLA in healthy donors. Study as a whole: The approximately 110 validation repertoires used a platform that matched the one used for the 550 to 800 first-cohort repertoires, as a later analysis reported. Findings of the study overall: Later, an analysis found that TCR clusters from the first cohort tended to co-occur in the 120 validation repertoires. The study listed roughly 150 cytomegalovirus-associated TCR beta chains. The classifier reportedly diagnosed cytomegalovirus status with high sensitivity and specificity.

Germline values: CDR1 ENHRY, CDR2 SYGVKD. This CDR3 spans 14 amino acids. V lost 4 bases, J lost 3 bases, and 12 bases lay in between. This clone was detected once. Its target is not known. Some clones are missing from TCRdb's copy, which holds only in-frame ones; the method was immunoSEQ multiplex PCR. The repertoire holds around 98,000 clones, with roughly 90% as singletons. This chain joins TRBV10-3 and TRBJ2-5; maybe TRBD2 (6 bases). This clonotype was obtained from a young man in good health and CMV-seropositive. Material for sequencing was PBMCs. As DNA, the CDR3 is TGTGCCATCAGTGTAGGCGGGGCAGAAGAGACCCAGTACTTC. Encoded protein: CAISVGGAEETQYF.